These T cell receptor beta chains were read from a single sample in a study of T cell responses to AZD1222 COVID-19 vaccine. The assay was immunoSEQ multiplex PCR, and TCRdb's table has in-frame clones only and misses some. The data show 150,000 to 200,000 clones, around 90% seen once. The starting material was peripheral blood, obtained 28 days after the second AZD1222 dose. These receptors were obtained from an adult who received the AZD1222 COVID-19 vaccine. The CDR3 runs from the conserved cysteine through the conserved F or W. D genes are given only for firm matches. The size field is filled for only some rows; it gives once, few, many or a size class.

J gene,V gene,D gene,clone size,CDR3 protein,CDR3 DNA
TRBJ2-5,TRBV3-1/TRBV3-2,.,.,CASSLAGLQETQYF,TGTGCCAGCAGCTTGGCAGGTCTCCAAGAGACCCAGTACTTC
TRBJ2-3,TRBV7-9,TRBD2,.,CASSTTSGGQMDTQYF,TGTGCCAGCAGCACTACTAGCGGGGGGCAGATGGATACGCAGTATTTT
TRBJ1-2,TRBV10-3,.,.,CAISDTRGVYGYTF,TGTGCCATCAGTGATACCCGAGGGGTCTATGGCTACACCTTC
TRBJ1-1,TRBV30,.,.,CAWRFQVNTEAFF,TGTGCCTGGAGGTTTCAGGTGAACACTGAAGCTTTCTTT
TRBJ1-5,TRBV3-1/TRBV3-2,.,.,CASSQVFGDQPQHF,TGTGCCAGCAGCCAAGTATTTGGGGATCAGCCCCAGCATTTT
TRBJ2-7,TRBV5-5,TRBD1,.,CASSLGRGGDSYEQYF,TGTGCCAGCAGCTTGGGTCGAGGGGGCGACTCCTACGAGCAGTACTTC
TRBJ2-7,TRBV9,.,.,CASSPGIDSSSYEQYF,TGTGCCAGCAGCCCAGGTATAGACAGTTCCTCCTACGAGCAGTACTTC
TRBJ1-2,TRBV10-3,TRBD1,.,CAISEQGEGYGYTF,TGTGCCATCAGTGAACAGGGGGAGGGGTATGGCTACACCTTC
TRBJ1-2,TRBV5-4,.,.,CASSVIQVTNYGYTF,TGTGCCAGCAGCGTAATCCAAGTAACCAACTATGGCTACACCTTC
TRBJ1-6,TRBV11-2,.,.,CASSSNSQVLGNSPLHF,TGTGCCAGCAGCTCGAACTCACAAGTACTGGGGAATTCACCCCTCCACTTT
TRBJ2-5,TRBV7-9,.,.,CASSLTGQIQETQYF,TGTGCCAGCAGCCTGACCGGACAGATACAAGAGACCCAGTACTTC
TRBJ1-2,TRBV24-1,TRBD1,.,CASSPTGGSGYGYTF,TGTGCCTCCTCCCCCACAGGGGGCAGCGGCTATGGCTACACCTTC
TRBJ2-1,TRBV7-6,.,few,CASSREADLYFYNEQFF,TGTGCCAGCAGCCGGGAAGCGGACCTATACTTCTACAATGAGCAGTTCTTC
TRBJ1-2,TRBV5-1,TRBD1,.,CASRVGQGYGYTF,TGCGCCAGCAGGGTGGGACAGGGCTATGGCTACACCTTC
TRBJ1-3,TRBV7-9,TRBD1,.,CASSLATGLSGNTIYF,TGTGCCAGCAGCTTAGCGACAGGGCTCTCTGGAAACACCATATATTTT
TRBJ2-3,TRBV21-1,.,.,CASLPGGGAYTQYF,TGTGCCAGCCTTCCAGGCGGGGGGGCTTATACGCAGTATTTT
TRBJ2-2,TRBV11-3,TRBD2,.,CASSSRLAQNTGELFF,TGTGCCAGCAGCTCACGACTAGCGCAGAACACCGGGGAGCTGTTTTTT
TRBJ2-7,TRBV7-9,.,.,CASSSEPYEQYF,TGTGCCAGCAGCTCCGAACCCTACGAGCAGTACTTC
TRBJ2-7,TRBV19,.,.,CASGDEDEQYF,TGTGCCAGCGGGGACGAGGACGAGCAGTACTTC
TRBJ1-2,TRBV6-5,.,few,CASHKGSANYGYTF,TGTGCCAGTCATAAAGGGAGTGCTAACTATGGCTACACCTTC
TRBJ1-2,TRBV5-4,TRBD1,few,CASSSTGEYGYTF,TGTGCCAGCAGCTCTACAGGGGAGTATGGCTACACCTTC
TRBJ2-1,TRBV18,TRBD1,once,CASEEQGATNEQFF,TGTGCCAGCGAAGAACAGGGGGCCACAAATGAGCAGTTCTTC
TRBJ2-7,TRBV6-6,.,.,CASRDSYEQYF,TGTGCCAGCCGAGATTCCTACGAGCAGTACTTC
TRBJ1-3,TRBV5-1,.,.,CASRLGAEYTIYF,TGCGCCAGCAGATTGGGAGCGGAATACACCATATATTTT
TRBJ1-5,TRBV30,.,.,CAWSDSWTTNSNQPQHF,TGTGCCTGGAGCGATTCCTGGACAACTAATAGCAATCAGCCCCAGCATTTT
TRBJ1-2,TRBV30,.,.,CAWSGTVANYGYTF,TGTGCCTGGAGTGGGACAGTCGCTAACTATGGCTACACCTTC
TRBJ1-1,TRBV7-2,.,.,CASSLARGATRGSTEAFF,TGTGCCAGCAGCTTAGCGCGAGGGGCAACCCGGGGTTCCACTGAAGCTTTCTTT
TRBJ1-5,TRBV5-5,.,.,CASSGNVGPQHF,TGTGCCAGCAGCGGAAACGTAGGGCCCCAGCATTTT
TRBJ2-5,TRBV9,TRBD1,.,CASSAQGAQETQYF,TGTGCCAGCAGCGCACAGGGGGCTCAAGAGACCCAGTACTTC
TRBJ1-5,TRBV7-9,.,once,CASSLRGDQPQHF,TGTGCCAGCAGCTTAAGAGGGGATCAGCCCCAGCATTTT
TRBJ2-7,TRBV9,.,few,CASSALNGYEQYF,TGTGCCAGCAGCGCCTTAAATGGGTACGAGCAGTACTTC
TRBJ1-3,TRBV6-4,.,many,CASSESPDTGNTIYF,TGTGCCAGCAGTGAAAGTCCGGACACTGGAAACACCATATATTTT
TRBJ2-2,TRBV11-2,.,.,CASRITRSRGAGELFF,TGTGCCAGCAGAATAACGAGGTCTAGGGGGGCCGGGGAGCTGTTTTTT
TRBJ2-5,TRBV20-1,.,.,CSASRQTAETQYF,TGCAGTGCTAGTAGACAGACCGCTGAGACCCAGTACTTC
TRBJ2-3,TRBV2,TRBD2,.,CASIGGRTDTQYF,TGTGCCAGCATCGGGGGGAGGACAGATACGCAGTATTTT
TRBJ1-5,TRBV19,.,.,CASSNPGTSLQEDQPQHF,TGTGCCAGTAGTAACCCGGGTACATCTCTCCAGGAGGATCAGCCCCAGCATTTT
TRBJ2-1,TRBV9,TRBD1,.,CASSVRVAGTGNNEQFF,TGTGCCAGCAGCGTAAGGGTGGCCGGGACAGGTAACAATGAGCAGTTCTTC
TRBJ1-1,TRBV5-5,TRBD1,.,CASSGTGGRMNTEAFF,TGTGCCAGCAGCGGGACAGGGGGCAGGATGAACACTGAAGCTTTCTTT
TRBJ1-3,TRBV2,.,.,CASRRFANAGNTIYF,TGTGCCAGCAGACGATTCGCGAACGCTGGAAACACCATATATTTT
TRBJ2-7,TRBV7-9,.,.,CASSLERGRGNEQYF,TGTGCCAGCAGCTTAGAAAGGGGCCGAGGAAACGAGCAGTACTTC
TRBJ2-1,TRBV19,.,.,CASSTGISYNEQFF,TGTGCCAGTAGTACGGGGATCTCCTACAATGAGCAGTTCTTC
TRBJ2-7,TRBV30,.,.,CAWSFDGYSYEQYF,TGTGCCTGGAGTTTTGACGGTTACTCCTACGAGCAGTACTTC
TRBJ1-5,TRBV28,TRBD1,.,CASQGASNQPQHF,TGTGCCTCACAGGGGGCTAGCAATCAGCCCCAGCATTTT
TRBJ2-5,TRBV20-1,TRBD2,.,CSASLGGKETQYF,TGCAGTGCTAGTCTCGGGGGGAAAGAGACCCAGTACTTC
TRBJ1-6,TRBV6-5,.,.,CASSGQGYNSPLHF,TGTGCCAGCAGCGGGCAGGGTTATAATTCACCCCTCCACTTT
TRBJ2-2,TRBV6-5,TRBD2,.,CASSTSGGADGELFF,TGTGCCAGCAGCACCAGCGGGGGGGCGGACGGGGAGCTGTTTTTT
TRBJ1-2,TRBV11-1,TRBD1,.,CASSLDRVTDGYTF,TGTGCCAGCAGCTTGGACAGGGTGACGGATGGCTACACCTTC
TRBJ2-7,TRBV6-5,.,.,CASSYDPRVPSYEQYF,TGTGCCAGCAGTTACGACCCCCGGGTTCCCTCCTACGAGCAGTACTTC
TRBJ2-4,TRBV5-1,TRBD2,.,CASSLGTSGAINIQYF,TGCGCCAGCAGCCTCGGGACTAGCGGGGCGATAAACATTCAGTACTTC
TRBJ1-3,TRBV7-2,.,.,CASSLMGAAGNTIYF,TGTGCCAGCAGCTTAATGGGGGCTGCTGGAAACACCATATATTTT
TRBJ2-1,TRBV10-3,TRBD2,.,CAISSPSGTSGTSYNEQFF,TGTGCCATCTCTTCGCCTTCCGGGACTAGCGGGACTTCCTACAATGAGCAGTTCTTC
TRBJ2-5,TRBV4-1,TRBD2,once,CASSHWTSGGTPRETQYF,TGCGCCAGCAGCCACTGGACTAGCGGGGGGACTCCCAGGGAGACCCAGTACTTC
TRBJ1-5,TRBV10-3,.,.,CAIAGDNQPQHF,TGTGCCATCGCGGGGGACAATCAGCCCCAGCATTTT
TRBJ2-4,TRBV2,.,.,CASRGERGKNIQYF,TGTGCCAGCAGAGGGGAACGAGGCAAAAACATTCAGTACTTC